This TCR beta chain originates from a study of T cell responses to AZD1222 COVID-19 vaccine. Study background: The study pooled second doses at about 4 or about 12 weeks.

Study-level points and caveats: The reported proportion of spike-specific TCRs targeting unmutated variant regions was nearly half. Vaccine-associated CD4 TCRs spanned spike, dominant at 160-218 and 743-854.

This clone was detected once. What it binds is not known. Measured with immunoSEQ multiplex PCR; TCRdb has only the in-frame clones, and not every one. This sample carries under 200,000 clones, approximately 90% of them seen once, and the ten largest clones take approximately 1.4%. V lost 3 bases, J lost 3 bases, and 9 bases lay in between. The CDR3 runs 14 residues. The germline CDR1 and CDR2 sequences are SNHLY and FYNNEI. V usage is TRBV2 and J usage is TRBJ1-5; D remains ambiguous. This material consisted of peripheral blood, taken on day 0 of AZD1222 vaccination. This TCR was recovered from an adult in good health. The CDR3 DNA sequence: TGTGCCAGCAGTGAGAGTTTCATCAATCAGCCCCAGCATTTT. As protein: CASSESFINQPQHF.